This T cell receptor beta chain derives from a study of cytomegalovirus exposure and HLA in healthy donors. This clone was observed a handful of times. Its antigen is unidentified. Study-wide points: Being productive about 90% or about 30% of the time was typical of most TCR beta V segments in an earlier analysis.

It was healthy bone marrow donors who served as donors. The PCR made use of 60 Vbeta and 13 Jbeta primers. Here immunoSEQ multiplex PCR was the method, and the copy in TCRdb shows in-frame clones only, minus some. The profile covers 160,000 or so clones, with 75% appearing a single time and 2.5% taken by the ten largest. The germline gives CDR1 MGHRA, CDR2 YSYEKL. The CDR3 has 16 residues. J was trimmed by 7 bases and V by 1 base; bases with no gene match: 7. The rearrangement uses TRBV4-1 and TRBJ1-4, with 9 bases lining up with TRBD1. The sequence was collected from a female donor in good health and CMV-seronegative. The sequenced material came from PBMCs. The CDR3 loop is CASSQGRTTGGEKLFF. CDR3 in DNA: TGCGCCAGCAGCCAAGGCCGGACGACAGGGGGTGAAAAACTGTTTTTT.